Many counts were recorded for the clone carrying this T cell receptor beta chain. Its antigen is not identified. This record belongs to a study of memory CD4+ T cells and cytomegalovirus serostatus. Across the whole study: Healthy Belgian adult donors included under ten CMV-positive and more than 20 CMV-negative people. Study-level points and caveats: The CMV-associated TCR signature appears largely within the CD4+ memory repertoire.

Germline V gene lookup returns CDR1 LNHDA and CDR2 SQIVND (reference sequence). The CDR3 is 14 residues long. Trimming left V 3 bases short and J 0 bases short, with 7 bases between. The sort gate was single viable CD3+CD4+CD8-CD45RO+ cells for memory CD4+ T cells. Source study methods: After removing out-of-frame reads, around 2,100,000 distinct TCRbeta sequences remained. Here immunoSEQ multiplex PCR was the method, and the copy in TCRdb shows in-frame clones only, minus some. The V and J calls and clone size were taken over from that table, and D and trimming were inferred from the DNA. The sample contains some 67,000 clones, about 78% of which appear only once.

This TCR was recovered from an adult in good health and CMV-seropositive. The chain carries TRBV19 and TRBJ2-3; D is perhaps TRBD1 (5 bases). The sequenced sample was memory CD4+ T cells from blood. CDR3 nucleotide sequence: TGTGCCAGTAGTATGGGGCAGAGCACAGATACGCAGTATTTT. Its translation is CASSMGQSTDTQYF.